These 30 T cell receptor beta chains were sequenced from one sample in a study of blood T cell repertoires in COVID-19. Sequenced by immunoSEQ multiplex PCR; TCRdb stores in-frame clones only, minus some. The sample has some 200,000 clones; approximately 85% are singletons. Sequencing input: peripheral blood. These receptors were taken from a woman over 75 with acute or convalescent COVID-19.

This clone was recorded once. The chain links TRBV7-9 to TRBJ2-1; TRBD2 might be the D (5 bases). This CDR3 is 14 amino acids long. Germline V CDR1 and CDR2: SEHNR, FQNEAQ (reference sequence). Trimming pared 1 base from V and 9 bases from J, leaving 13 bases between. The CDR3 spells CASSLVTPRAEQFF. The DNA of the CDR3 is TGTGCCAGCAGCTTAGTTACCCCGCGGGCTGAGCAGTTCTTC.

This clone came up once. The CDR3 reads CASSMWGQGANVLTF. The DNA of the CDR3 is TGTGCCAGTAGTATGTGGGGGCAGGGGGCCAACGTCCTGACTTTC. The rearrangement links TRBV19 to TRBJ2-6; TRBD1 is a possible D gene (6 bases). The length of the CDR3 is 15 residues. Trimming removed 3 bases from V and 4 bases from J, with 10 bases in between. The V gene's germline CDR1 is LNHDA and CDR2 SQIVND (reference sequence).

A single count supports this clone. The J gene is TRBJ1-2, the V gene TRBV19, with D hard to call. This CDR3 is 15 amino acids long. Germline V gene data show CDR1 as LNHDA and CDR2 as SQIVND (reference sequence). V was trimmed by 7 bases and J by 4 bases, leaving 19 bases between them. The CDR3 is CASTDQVAGRYGYTF. The CDR3 DNA is TGTGCCAGTACCGACCAGGTGGCAGGCCGCTATGGCTACACCTTC. The full variable domain, in which reference TRBV19 and TRBJ1-2 provide the parts outside the CDR3, is DGGITQSPKYLFRKEGQNVTLSCEQNLNHDAMYWYRQDPGQGLRLIYYSQIVNDFQKGDIAEGYSVSREKKESFPLTVTSAQKNPTAFYLCASTDQVAGRYGYTFGSGTRLTVV.

The V call is TRBV4-1, the J call TRBJ1-2; 9 bases agree with TRBD1. Germline V CDR1 and CDR2: MGHRA, YSYEKL. The CDR3 extends over 14 amino acids. Trimming took 3 bases from V and 5 from J; bases not matched to a gene: 4. The CDR3 sequence: CASSHTGQGYGYTF. CDR3 sequence (DNA): TGCGCCAGCAGCCACACGGGACAGGGTTATGGCTACACCTTC.

The chain is built from TRBV27 and TRBJ2-7, with D perhaps TRBD2 (5 bases). The V and J ends lost 8 bases and 2 bases respectively, with 13 bases between them. Germline V CDR1 and CDR2: MNHEY, SMNVEV (reference sequence). There are 13 residues in the CDR3. The CDR3 sequence is CASRVDGTYEQYF. Here the CDR3 DNA reads TGTGCCAGCCGAGTCGACGGGACCTACGAGCAGTACTTC.

The genes are TRBV24-1 and TRBJ1-1, with D unclear. The length of the CDR3 is 13 residues. Germline CDR1 is KGHDR and CDR2 is SFDVKD. The V end was cut by 3 bases, the J end by 10 bases, with 14 bases between. The CDR3 DNA sequence: TGTGCCACCAGTGATCCGCTTCTTGGAGGAGCTTTCTTT. It is translated as CATSDPLLGGAFF.

The chain carries TRBV16 and TRBJ1-3; D gene ambiguous. The CDR3 runs 16 residues. V was clipped by 2 bases and J by 4 bases, with 15 bases between them. Germline CDR1 KGHSY, CDR2 FQNENV. For the CDR3, the DNA is TGTGCCAGCAGCCAAATAAGTGCAGGCGCCGGAAACACCATATATTTT. Protein sequence: CASSQISAGAGNTIYF.

The chain employs TRBV19 and TRBJ2-7; the match to TRBD1 covers 10 bases. The CDR3 spans 14 residues. Unmatched junction bases numbered 4, after V lost 4 bases and J lost 4 bases. Germline CDR1 and CDR2: LNHDA and SQIVND (reference sequence). The CDR3 protein is CASSKGQGRYEQYF. DNA of the CDR3: TGTGCCAGTAGTAAGGGACAGGGGCGGTACGAGCAGTACTTC.

This chain joins TRBV29-1 and TRBJ1-2; 11 bases agree with TRBD1. The CDR3 totals 12 residues. The V segment lost 6 bases and the J segment 8 bases; nucleotides outside the gene matches: 5. The germline V gene encodes CDR1 SQVTM and CDR2 ANQGSEA. In DNA form, the CDR3 reads TGCAGCGTCGCCGGGACAGGGGGAGGCTACACCTTC. It codes for CSVAGTGGGYTF.

The chain recombines TRBV4-3 with TRBJ1-1; 9 bases fit TRBD1. The germline gives CDR1 LGHNA, CDR2 YSLEER. The CDR3 covers 15 residues. J gave up 1 base and V 4 bases, and 4 bases lay outside the gene matches. The CDR3 reads CASSPQGQGNTEAFF. The CDR3 DNA reads as TGCGCCAGCAGCCCTCAGGGACAGGGGAACACTGAAGCTTTCTTT.

The chain joins TRBV6-6 to TRBJ1-4, with a tentative D call TRBD1 (6 bases). The germline gives CDR1 MNHNY, CDR2 SVGAGI (reference sequence). V dropped 7 bases and J dropped 8 bases, with 11 bases sitting between them. CDR3 length: 12 amino acids. The CDR3 coding sequence is TGTGCCAGCAAGCAGGGGAACGAAAAACTGTTTTTT. Residues: CASKQGNEKLFF.

The genes are TRBV11-2 and TRBJ2-2; D gene uncertain. V dropped 1 base and J dropped 4 bases, with 4 bases sitting between them. The germline V gene has CDR1 SGHAT and CDR2 FQNNGV. The CDR3 is 13 residues long. The CDR3 reads CASSLGLTGELFF. CDR3 DNA: TGTGCCAGCAGCTTAGGTCTCACCGGGGAGCTGTTTTTT.

The rearrangement links TRBV6-5 to TRBJ2-3; TRBD2 agrees at 7 bases. The CDR3 consists of 15 residues. Germline values: CDR1 MNHEY, CDR2 SVGAGI. V was pared by 11 bases and J by 1 base, with 12 bases of the junction left unmatched. The CDR3: CAALRDYGRTDTQYF. The CDR3 DNA reads as TGTGCCGCACTAAGGGACTACGGGCGCACAGATACGCAGTATTTT.

The count of this clone is one. The J gene is TRBJ2-1, the V gene TRBV19, with 8 bases fitting TRBD1. Germline-derived CDR1 and CDR2 are LNHDA and SQIVND (reference sequence). With V trimmed by 7 bases and J by 7 bases, 15 bases remained unmatched. This CDR3 contains 16 residues. CDR3: CASNPTPPGGGNEQFF. The DNA for the CDR3 is TGTGCCAGTAACCCAACCCCCCCAGGGGGCGGGAATGAGCAGTTCTTC.

The gene calls are TRBV5-1 and TRBJ2-3, with 9 bases that match TRBD2. Trimming took 4 bases from V and 2 from J; bases not matched to a gene: 17. Germline V gene lookup returns CDR1 SGHRS and CDR2 YFSETQ. The CDR3 sequence is 19 residues long. The CDR3 DNA reads as TGCGCCAGCAGCCCTGCAAGGGGCGGGGGGGCCGGCAACACAGATACGCAGTATTTT. This encodes CASSPARGGGAGNTDTQYF.

This clone is a singleton in its sample. V usage is TRBV3-1 (or the pseudogene TRBV3-2) and J usage is TRBJ1-1; D perhaps matches TRBD1 (5 bases). V lost 4 bases to trimming and J lost 8 bases, with 23 bases between them. Germline V gene sequence: CDR1 LGHDT, CDR2 YNNKEL (reference sequence). This CDR3 has 16 amino acids. For the CDR3, the DNA is TGTGCCAGCAGCCCCCCGGCACAGGCGAACTATAGGGAAGCTTTCTTT. As protein: CASSPPAQANYREAFF.

This clone came up a few times. This chain links TRBV20-1 with TRBJ2-5; TRBD2 agrees at 11 bases. The CDR3 length is 15 residues. Germline trimming cut 3 bases from V and 5 bases from J; bases unmatched to any gene: 8. From germline, CDR1 is DFQATT and CDR2 SNEGSKA (reference sequence). This chain's CDR3 is CSASPLAGVGETQYF. CDR3 bases: TGCAGTGCTAGTCCACTAGCGGGGGTTGGTGAGACCCAGTACTTC.

The chain carries TRBV5-1 and TRBJ1-1; possible D gene TRBD1, 6 bases. CDR1 and CDR2 from the germline V gene are SGHRS and YFSETQ. The CDR3 is 14 residues long. With 3 bases removed from V and 1 base from J, the gap between germline ends came to 10 bases. Written as DNA, the CDR3 is TGCGCCAGCAGCTCAGACAGGTCGAACACTGAAGCTTTCTTT. Encoded protein: CASSSDRSNTEAFF. Supplemented by reference TRBV5-1 and TRBJ1-1, the full variable domain reads KAGVTQTPRYLIKTRGQQVTLSCSPISGHRSVSWYQQTPGQGLQFLFEYFSETQRNKGNFPGRFSGRQFSNSRSEMNVSTLELGDSALYLCASSSDRSNTEAFFGQGTRLTVV.

This clone was seen a few times. The chain is built from TRBV9 and TRBJ2-1, with 11 nucleotides matching TRBD2. CDR3 length equals 14 residues. V lost 4 bases to trimming and J lost 10 bases; unmatched junction nucleotides: 7. Germline lookup yields CDR1 SGDLS and CDR2 YYNGEE. The CDR3 protein is CASSPTTSGKEQFF. The CDR3 DNA is TGTGCCAGCAGCCCCACGACTAGCGGGAAGGAGCAGTTCTTC.

This chain uses TRBV6-5 with TRBJ1-2; D unresolved. CDR1 is MNHEY and CDR2 is SVGAGI in the germline V gene. The CDR3 runs to 13 residues. V lost 6 bases and J lost 4, with 12 bases in between. The CDR3 nucleotides read TGTGCCAGCAGCACCGACACCTCCTATGGCTACACCTTC. Protein: CASSTDTSYGYTF.

This clone was picked up a small number of times. V gene TRBV3-1 (or the pseudogene TRBV3-2) combines with J gene TRBJ1-1; D remains ambiguous. The CDR3 contains 13 residues. V dropped 3 bases and J dropped 0 bases, with 5 bases sitting between them. CDR1 LGHDT and CDR2 YNNKEL come from the germline V gene (reference sequence). The CDR3 sequence: CASSQTMNTEAFF. In nucleotides, the CDR3 is TGTGCCAGCAGCCAGACAATGAACACTGAAGCTTTCTTT.

The chain uses TRBV5-3 and TRBJ1-1, with 7 bases identical to TRBD1. TRBV5-3 is an ORF, with its function uncertain. J lost 0 bases, V lost 3 bases, and 11 bases had no gene match. This CDR3 is 17 amino acids long. The DNA for the CDR3 is TGTGCCAGAAGCTACAGAAGGACAGGCAGAATGAACACTGAAGCTTTCTTT. Its translation: CARSYRRTGRMNTEAFF.

The V gene is TRBV5-4, the J gene TRBJ1-1; D is unclear. The CDR3 has 14 residues. V was cut by 2 bases and J by 3 bases, with 11 bases left in between. Per the germline V gene, CDR1 is SGHNT and CDR2 is YYREEE (reference sequence). For the CDR3, the DNA is TGTGCCAGCAGCTTCATTTTTCGGGACACTGAAGCTTTCTTT. It codes for CASSFIFRDTEAFF.

This chain connects TRBV19 to TRBJ1-1; the match to TRBD1 covers 7 bases. V shed 4 bases and J 0 bases; nucleotides not matched to a gene: 8. CDR1 and CDR2 from the germline V gene are LNHDA and SQIVND (reference sequence). The CDR3 consists of 16 residues. The CDR3 nucleotides read TGTGCCAGTAGTAGCCCTTCGACAGGGATGAACACTGAAGCTTTCTTT. Translating gives CASSSPSTGMNTEAFF.

This chain uses TRBV7-9 with TRBJ2-3, with 7 bases lining up with TRBD2. This CDR3 is 15 amino acids long. V trimming: 1 base; J trimming: 2 bases; junction bases outside the gene matches: 3. Germline V CDR1 and CDR2: SEHNR, FQNEAQ (reference sequence). In DNA form, the CDR3 reads TGTGCCAGCAGCTTAGGGCTAGCGGACACAGATACGCAGTATTTT. Translating gives CASSLGLADTDTQYF.

The rearrangement uses TRBV19 and TRBJ2-1; 10 bases agree with TRBD1. In germline, CDR1 is LNHDA, CDR2 SQIVND (reference sequence). The trim removed 8 bases at V and 9 bases at J, leaving 13 bases unmatched. This CDR3 has 15 residues. In nucleotides, the CDR3 is TGTGCCAGTCCCCTACCGGGACAGGGGAGCACTGAGCAGTTCTTC. Translated: CASPLPGQGSTEQFF.

This chain uses TRBV7-9 with TRBJ1-1; D remains ambiguous. The CDR3 length is 15 residues. The germline CDR1 and CDR2 sequences are SEHNR and FQNEAQ (reference sequence). Trimming stripped 0 bases from V and 1 base from J, with 9 bases between. The CDR3 DNA is TGTGCCAGCAGCTTAGCCACGGTGAAGAACACTGAAGCTTTCTTT. This codes for CASSLATVKNTEAFF.

J is TRBJ2-1 and V is TRBV9, with 7 bases identical to TRBD2. Germline values: CDR1 SGDLS, CDR2 YYNGEE. The CDR3 sequence is 15 residues long. With 2 bases clipped from V and 9 bases from J, the junction kept 11 bases outside the gene matches. The CDR3 nucleotides are TGTGCCAGCAGCGTGGCCGGGACTAATCCCGGTGAGCAGTTCTTC. Its translation is CASSVAGTNPGEQFF.

J is TRBJ1-6 and V is TRBV6-1, with 8 bases identical to TRBD1. V was clipped by 3 bases and J by 10 bases; unmatched bases: 5. This CDR3 has 14 amino acids. The V gene's germline CDR1 is MNHNS and CDR2 SASEGT. The CDR3 DNA reads TGTGCCAGCAGTGACCGGACAGGGAACTCACCCCTCCACTTT. It translates to CASSDRTGNSPLHF.

This chain links TRBV19 with TRBJ2-1, with 7 bases aligning to TRBD2. Germline CDR1 and CDR2: LNHDA and SQIVND (reference sequence). V lost 5 bases and J lost 0; bases outside the gene matches: 7. The CDR3 runs 16 residues. CDR3 sequence (DNA): TGTGCCAGTAGTCTTCCGGGGGGTAGCTCCTACAATGAGCAGTTCTTC. This gives the protein CASSLPGGSSYNEQFF.